These 22 T cell receptor beta chains originate from one sample sequenced in a study of radiation and T cells in renal cell carcinoma. Time point here: blood 4 weeks post-SBRT, at nephrectomy. Treatment given: 15 Gy SBRT to primary tumor, nephrectomy 4 weeks later. Sequencing used immunoSEQ multiplex PCR; TCRdb keeps in-frame clones, though not all of them. Found here are 120,000 to 150,000 clones, around nine tenths of them singletons; the top ten hold 15% to 20%. The specimen comprised blood, sampled from a patient whose treatment included radiotherapy and nephrectomy. These receptors originate from a woman between 45 and 65 years old with renal cell carcinoma.

V usage is TRBV29-1 and J usage is TRBJ2-7; D unclear. Germline CDR1 and CDR2: SQVTM and ANQGSEA. V lost 7 bases and J 3 bases, leaving 13 bases between the germline ends. The length of the CDR3 is 12 residues. CDR3 bases: TGCAGCGCCCACCCGTGGAACTACGAGCAGTACTTC. Amino acids: CSAHPWNYEQYF.

The chain couples TRBV19 to TRBJ2-7; D is unresolved. Trimming stripped 1 base from V and 2 bases from J, with 12 bases between. This CDR3 is built from 15 residues. Germline V gene data show CDR1 as LNHDA and CDR2 as SQIVND (reference sequence). The CDR3 sequence is CASSIVWGIPYEQYF. CDR3 coding DNA: TGTGCCAGTAGTATAGTTTGGGGAATTCCCTACGAGCAGTACTTC.

This chain uses TRBV7-8 with TRBJ1-1; TRBD1 might be the D (5 bases). This CDR3 is built from 14 residues. CDR1 and CDR2 from the germline V gene are SGHVS and FQNEAQ. Deletions cut 1 base from V and 1 base from J, with 7 bases between. CDR3 DNA sequence: TGTGCCAGCAGCTTAGGGGGCCCGAACACTGAAGCTTTCTTT. Its protein product is CASSLGGPNTEAFF.

This chain joins TRBV30 and TRBJ1-3; possibly TRBD1 for D (6 bases). Trimming pared 0 bases from V and 8 bases from J, leaving 14 bases between. CDR3 length: 14 amino acids. Germline V CDR1 and CDR2: GTSNPN, SVGIG (reference sequence). The CDR3 loop reads CAWSVSGGGDTIYF. The CDR3 bases are TGTGCCTGGAGTGTCTCCGGGGGCGGTGACACCATATATTTT.

The genes are TRBV9 and TRBJ2-3; D assignment may be TRBD1 or TRBD2 (6 bases each). Trimming took 2 bases from V and 3 from J, leaving 16 bases between them. Germline CDR1 reads SGDLS; CDR2 reads YYNGEE. The CDR3 is 16 amino acids. The CDR3, as DNA: TGTGCCAGCAGCGTTTTAGGGGGGAGGCCTACAGATACGCAGTATTTT. As protein: CASSVLGGRPTDTQYF. The full variable domain, its missing parts supplied by reference TRBV9 and TRBJ2-3, is DSGVTQTPKHLITATGQRVTLRCSPRSGDLSVYWYQQSLDQGLQFLIQYYNGEERAKGNILERFSAQQFPDLHSELNLSSLELGDSALYFCASSVLGGRPTDTQYFGPGTRLTVL.

V is TRBV19 and J is TRBJ2-6; 10 bases are shared with TRBD2. CDR1 LNHDA and CDR2 SQIVND come from the germline V gene (reference sequence). The length of the CDR3 is 18 residues. The trim removed 5 bases at V and 4 bases at J, leaving 11 bases unmatched. The CDR3 nucleotides are TGTGCCAGTAGTTTCAGGCTAGCGGGAGTGTGGGGGGCCAACGTCCTGACTTTC. This encodes CASSFRLAGVWGANVLTF.

The chain recombines TRBV5-4 with TRBJ1-3; D is ambiguous. V lost 4 bases, J lost 1 base, and 6 bases lay in between. There are 13 residues in the CDR3. CDR1 is SGHNT, CDR2 YYREEE, per germline (reference sequence). The CDR3 protein is CASSPESGNTIYF. Written as DNA, the CDR3 is TGTGCCAGCAGCCCGGAGTCTGGAAACACCATATATTTT.

This chain uses TRBV4-2 with TRBJ2-7, with D perhaps TRBD2 (6 bases). With 3 bases removed from V and 4 bases from J, the gap between germline ends came to 16 bases. The CDR3 covers 15 residues. The germline gives CDR1 LGHNA, CDR2 YNFKEQ. As DNA, the CDR3 is TGTGCCAGCAGCCAGGAAACCGGGACTCCGTACGAGCAGTACTTC. Protein product: CASSQETGTPYEQYF.

The rearrangement uses TRBV7-8 and TRBJ1-2; perhaps TRBD1 as D (6 bases). CDR1 SGHVS and CDR2 FQNEAQ come from the germline V gene. Deletions cut 5 bases from V and 4 bases from J, with 14 bases between. This CDR3 comprises 14 residues. CDR3 sequence (DNA): TGTGCCAGCAGCCACAGGGTAAATGGCTATGGCTACACCTTC. Its protein product is CASSHRVNGYGYTF.

The count of this clone is one. The chain employs TRBV6-4 and TRBJ2-2; tentatively, D is TRBD2 (6 bases). Germline CDR1 is MRHNA and CDR2 is SNTAGT. The germline V and J ends were trimmed by 6 bases and 1 base, with 9 bases remaining between them. CDR3 size: 14 residues. The CDR3 protein is CASSGGLNTGELFF. The CDR3 nucleotides are TGTGCCAGCAGCGGGGGACTGAACACCGGGGAGCTGTTTTTT.

This chain joins TRBV27 and TRBJ2-7; D is perhaps TRBD1 (6 bases). This CDR3 has 15 amino acids. V lost 7 bases and J lost 3, with 19 bases in between. Germline lookup yields CDR1 MNHEY and CDR2 SMNVEV (reference sequence). The CDR3 reads CASIKRGWDNYEQYF. The CDR3 DNA reads TGTGCCAGCATCAAAAGGGGGTGGGACAACTACGAGCAGTACTTC.

The V call is TRBV10-2, the J call TRBJ1-5, with D hard to call. The CDR3 is made up of 14 amino acids. With 4 bases removed from V and 0 bases from J, the gap between germline ends came to 7 bases. The germline V gene encodes CDR1 WSHSY and CDR2 SAAADI. In DNA, the CDR3 is TGCGCCAGCAGTGCCAGTGGTAGCAATCAGCCCCAGCATTTT. Its translation is CASSASGSNQPQHF.

V gene TRBV5-4 combines with J gene TRBJ1-4; TRBD1 agrees at 8 bases. V shed 4 bases and J 8 bases; nucleotides not matched to a gene: 7. The CDR3 extends over 14 amino acids. Germline CDR1 SGHNT, CDR2 YYREEE (reference sequence). The CDR3 bases are TGTGCCAGCAGCAGTGACAGGGGCGGGGAAAAACTGTTTTTT. Encoded protein: CASSSDRGGEKLFF.

CDR3 nucleotide sequence: TGCGCCAGCAGCTCCGGACTTCGCGAGCAGTTCTTC. This sequence encodes CASSSGLREQFF. V and J are TRBV5-1 and TRBJ2-1; D may be TRBD2 (5 bases). Germline CDR1 is SGHRS and CDR2 is YFSETQ. The CDR3 is made up of 12 amino acids. Trimming pared 3 bases from V and 10 bases from J, leaving 11 bases between.

This chain uses TRBV4-3 with TRBJ1-2; D uncertain. The V gene lost 2 bases and the J gene lost 0 bases, with 7 bases spanning the gap. The CDR3 covers 14 residues. CDR1 is LGHNA and CDR2 is YSLEER in the germline V gene. This CDR3 is CASSQSSSNYGYTF. In nucleotides, the CDR3 is TGCGCCAGCAGCCAATCGAGTTCTAACTATGGCTACACCTTC.

The CDR3 sequence is CATQGGDYNEQFF. CDR3 DNA: TGCGCCACCCAGGGGGGAGATTACAATGAGCAGTTCTTC. The genes are TRBV10-2 and TRBJ2-1, with D perhaps matching TRBD1 (7 bases). V was pared by 10 bases and J by 4 bases, with 14 bases between. The germline gives CDR1 WSHSY, CDR2 SAAADI. The CDR3 has 13 residues.

The chain joins TRBV9 to TRBJ1-6; 8 nucleotides line up with TRBD1. The CDR3 runs to 16 residues. Germline-derived CDR1 and CDR2 are SGDLS and YYNGEE. J was trimmed by 4 bases and V by 0 bases; bases with no gene match: 3. The CDR3 DNA follows: TGTGCCAGCAGCGTAGCAACAGGGGGTTATAATTCACCCCTCCACTTT. As protein: CASSVATGGYNSPLHF.

This chain connects TRBV6-5 to TRBJ2-7; maybe TRBD2 (5 bases). Between the trimmed V and J ends, which lost 4 bases and 0 bases, there was a span of 16 bases. The CDR3 has 16 amino acids. Germline CDR1 is MNHEY and CDR2 is SVGAGI. Here the CDR3 DNA reads TGTGCCAGCAGTTTTTTGGGGAGCTCCGGCTCCTACGAGCAGTACTTC. Translated, it gives CASSFLGSSGSYEQYF.

The gene calls are TRBV27 and TRBJ1-5; D possibly corresponds to TRBD1 (5 bases). The length of the CDR3 is 14 residues. In germline, CDR1 is MNHEY, CDR2 SMNVEV (reference sequence). The germline V and J ends were trimmed by 2 bases and 5 bases, with 10 bases remaining between them. CDR3 loop: CASSLQGPHQPQHF. DNA of the CDR3: TGTGCCAGCAGTTTACAGGGTCCACATCAGCCCCAGCATTTT.

The chain uses TRBV25-1 and TRBJ2-1; TRBD1 matches 7 bases. V shed 8 bases, J shed 1 base, and the junction held 8 bases outside the gene matches. In germline, CDR1 is MGHDK, CDR2 SYGVNS. The CDR3 loop spans 15 amino acids. CDR3 sequence reads: CASAEQGHSYNEQFF. The CDR3 DNA follows: TGTGCCAGCGCAGAACAGGGGCATTCCTACAATGAGCAGTTCTTC.

This sequence joins TRBV5-6 and TRBJ1-3, with D uncertain. The V gene lost 4 bases and the J gene lost 8 bases, with 13 bases spanning the gap. The germline V gene has CDR1 SGHDT and CDR2 YYEEEE. CDR3 length: 13 residues. The CDR3 nucleotides read TGTGCCAGCAGCCAAGGGTTTGAAGACACCATATATTTT. The encoded protein is CASSQGFEDTIYF.

This sequence joins TRBV2 and TRBJ1-4; TRBD1 agrees at 8 bases. V was pared by 5 bases and J by 4 bases, with 3 bases of the junction left unmatched. In germline, CDR1 is SNHLY, CDR2 FYNNEI. CDR3 length equals 14 residues. The CDR3 bases are TGTGCCAGCAGTCCCGACAGGGGTAATGAAAAACTGTTTTTT. Translated: CASSPDRGNEKLFF.